This paragraph reports one T cell receptor (beta chain). Its specificity is unknown. The record originates from a study of T cell clones after liver transplantation. Study at large: As an antigen-independent comparator, third-party-reactive TCRbeta sequences came from pre-transplant mixed lymphocyte reactions. HCV positivity affected three of eight recipients; the rest lacked autoimmune or viral indications.

Study-wide findings and caveats: The donor-reactive repertoire was only partly measurable in a couple of subjects, lacking donor cells. Graft donor-reactive T cells possibly entered the graft instead of undergoing deletion.

TCRdb's copy holds only in-frame clones and misses some; the assay was immunoSEQ multiplex PCR. Of about 75,000 clones detected, 80% to 90% appear once; the ten largest clones hold around 2.2%. Trimming took off 4 bases at V and 8 bases at J, with 9 bases between the two ends. The CDR3 is 12 amino acids. From germline, CDR1 is LNHDA and CDR2 SQIVND (reference sequence). The receptor comes from a human patient who received a liver transplant. Some T cells may be transferred from the graft donor. The sequences come from CD4+ T cells from blood, collected less than 50 months after liver transplant. V gene TRBV19 combines with J gene TRBJ2-1; no clear D gene. The CDR3 region has the DNA TGTGCCAGTAGTAGTTGGGAATATGAGCAGTTCTTC. It is translated as CASSSWEYEQFF.